The rows below give T cell receptor beta chains drawn from one sample of a study of T cell changes during pregnancy in multiple sclerosis. Method: immunoSEQ multiplex PCR; TCRdb's copy keeps in-frame clones and lacks some. The sample shows about 45,000 clones, roughly 90% of them seen only once. This material consisted of peripheral blood, taken in the first trimester of pregnancy. Receptors were obtained from a female donor with multiple sclerosis, enrolled in a pregnancy study. Each CDR3 is given with its conserved first and last residue. The D gene is left open where the match is weak.

j_call d_call v_call cdr3_nt cdr3_aa
TRBJ2-1 TRBD1 TRBV9 TGTGCCAGCAGCTCCGGAGTAACGGGACAGGGGTCCAATGAGCAGTTCTTC CASSSGVTGQGSNEQFF
TRBJ1-2 NA TRBV5-6 TGTGCCAGCAGCTTGGGAGGCAGCAACTATGGCTACACCTTC CASSLGGSNYGYTF
TRBJ2-6 TRBD1 TRBV6-6 TGTGCCAGCAGTTATCAGGGGGAGGCCAACGTCCTGACTTTC CASSYQGEANVLTF
TRBJ2-7 NA TRBV9 TGTGCCAGCAGCCCGTGGGGAGCCGACTCCTACGAGCAGTACTTC CASSPWGADSYEQYF
TRBJ2-5 TRBD2 TRBV7-9 TGTGCCAGCAGCTTAGGGCTAGCGGGGGGGCGAGGAGAGACCCAGTACTTC CASSLGLAGGRGETQYF
TRBJ2-7 NA TRBV11-1 TGTGCCAGCAGCTTCCACGGGACATCCCTCTACGAGCAGTACTTC CASSFHGTSLYEQYF
TRBJ1-2 NA TRBV5-1 TGCGCCAGCAGCGAGTATGGCTACACCTTC CASSEYGYTF
TRBJ2-3 NA TRBV18 TGTGCCAGCTCAGGAGGCAACGTAAAAGATACGCAGTATTTT CASSGGNVKDTQYF
TRBJ2-2 NA TRBV18 TGTGCCAGCTCACCCTCGGCCGGGGAGCTGTTTTTT CASSPSAGELFF
TRBJ1-2 TRBD1 TRBV5-4 TGTGCCAGCAGAGACAGGGGGGATGACTATGGCTACACCTTC CASRDRGDDYGYTF
TRBJ2-5 NA TRBV15 TGTGCCACCAGCAGAGATATGGCTTCTCAAGAGACCCAGTACTTC CATSRDMASQETQYF